A single sample gave rise to the 4 T cell receptor beta chains below, sequenced in a study of blood T cells in healthy people across ages. A second PCR, run for about 6 to 11 cycles, used a sample-barcoded 5' primer plus a J-beta primer mix. TCRdb used MiXCR to reprocess the 5' RACE reads, holding one entry per CDR3 protein. The repertoire has hundreds of thousands of distinct CDR3 sequences, 25% to 35% of them found once; the top ten carry approximately 15%. Sequencing was carried out using blood. All receptors derive from a woman aged 80 or over in good health.

Comment on this clonotype: One base away lies a much larger clone, so this may be a sequencing read error. This rearrangement joins TRBV20-1 to TRBJ2-5; 7 nucleotides match TRBD1. The V and J ends lost 6 bases and 11 bases, in that order; junction bases with no gene match: 18. Germline V CDR1 and CDR2: DFQATT, SNEGSKA (reference sequence). This CDR3 has 14 residues. In DNA, the CDR3 is TGCAGTGCCCCCGTGTACAGGGGATTGAATGAGCAGTACTTC. Its translation is CSAPVYRGLNEQYF.

This clonotype has ten or more counts. The gene calls are TRBV20-1 and TRBJ2-5, with 9 bases aligning to TRBD2. This CDR3 region has 14 residues. Germline-derived CDR1 and CDR2 are DFQATT and SNEGSKA (reference sequence). The CDR3 protein is CSADPGLAKETQYF. The CDR3 DNA is TGCAGCGCTGATCCGGGACTAGCAAAAGAGACCCAGTACTTC.

The gene calls are TRBV10-3 and TRBJ2-7; D is possibly TRBD1 (6 bases). The CDR3 has 15 amino acids. V was trimmed by 3 bases and J by 2 bases, leaving 14 bases between them. Germline values: CDR1 ENHRY, CDR2 SYGVKD. DNA for the CDR3: TGTGCCATCAGTGAAGACAGGCCTTCTCCCTACGAGCAGTACTTC. Translating gives CAISEDRPSPYEQYF.

This chain uses TRBV10-3 with TRBJ2-7, with 11 bases lining up with TRBD1. The DNA end is a closer match to TRBJ2-5, so the J assignment may be wrong. The V gene's germline CDR1 is ENHRY and CDR2 SYGVKD. The length of the CDR3 is 16 residues. The DNA of the CDR3 is TGTGCCATCAGTGATCTTGGGACAGGGGGTGAAGAGACCCAGTACTTC. Its protein product is CAISDLGTGGEETQYF.